Listed below are T cell receptor beta chains from one sample, sequenced in a study of blood T cell repertoires in COVID-19. Clones were read by immunoSEQ multiplex PCR, and TCRdb kept only the in-frame ones, dropping some. The sample has about 81,000 clones; approximately 89% are singletons. Sequenced input: peripheral blood. The receptors stem from an elderly woman with active COVID-19. Both conserved end residues are part of each CDR3. Each record gives: J gene, clone size, V gene, CDR3 length, D gene, CDR3 protein, CDR3 DNA. D genes are given only for firm matches. The size entry is marked missing in some rows and otherwise reads once, few, many or a size class.

J: TRBJ2-2
size: NA
V: TRBV14
length: 17
D: TRBD2
CDR3: CASSLREAGGNTGELFF
DNA: TGTGCCAGCAGCCTTAGAGAAGCGGGAGGGAACACCGGGGAGCTGTTTTTT

J: TRBJ1-2
size: NA
V: TRBV18
length: 15
D: TRBD1
CDR3: CASSPGTGEHYGYTF
DNA: TGTGCCAGCTCACCAGGGACAGGGGAGCACTATGGCTACACCTTC

J: TRBJ2-5
size: NA
V: TRBV28
length: 12
D: TRBD1
CDR3: CASRTGSGTQYF
DNA: TGTGCCAGCAGGACAGGGTCGGGGACCCAGTACTTC

J: TRBJ1-5
size: few
V: TRBV19
length: 15
D: NA
CDR3: CASSPAGQGNQPQHF
DNA: TGTGCCAGTTCCCCCGCGGGGCAGGGCAATCAGCCCCAGCATTTT

J: TRBJ1-2
size: NA
V: TRBV19
length: 12
D: NA
CDR3: CATHQGGYGYTF
DNA: TGTGCCACTCACCAGGGAGGCTATGGCTACACCTTC

J: TRBJ1-2
size: few
V: TRBV6-6
length: 13
D: NA
CDR3: CASSRLDRYGYTF
DNA: TGTGCCAGCAGTAGACTCGACAGATATGGCTACACCTTC

J: TRBJ1-1
size: NA
V: TRBV7-2
length: 16
D: TRBD1
CDR3: CASSLVAGTVNTEAFF
DNA: TGTGCCAGCAGCTTAGTGGCCGGGACAGTGAACACTGAAGCTTTCTTT

J: TRBJ2-1
size: NA
V: TRBV7-6
length: 15
D: TRBD1
CDR3: CASSFAGTGVNEQFF
DNA: TGTGCCAGCAGCTTCGCCGGGACAGGGGTCAATGAGCAGTTCTTC

J: TRBJ2-3
size: many
V: TRBV7-2
length: 15
D: TRBD2
CDR3: CASSLRGGFTDTQYF
DNA: TGTGCCAGCAGCTTACGGGGGGGATTCACAGATACGCAGTATTTT

J: TRBJ1-2
size: NA
V: TRBV6-5
length: 13
D: NA
CDR3: CASRYPRGGGYTF
DNA: TGTGCCAGCAGGTACCCCAGAGGGGGTGGCTACACCTTC

J: TRBJ2-4
size: NA
V: TRBV6-2/TRBV6-3
length: 17
D: NA
CDR3: CASSYSGGVEAKNIQYF
DNA: TGTGCCAGCAGTTACTCAGGAGGGGTGGAAGCCAAAAACATTCAGTACTTC

J: TRBJ2-3
size: NA
V: TRBV6-2/TRBV6-3
length: 16
D: NA
CDR3: CASSWRAPPGTDTQYF
DNA: TGTGCCAGCAGTTGGCGGGCCCCGCCTGGCACAGATACGCAGTATTTT

J: TRBJ1-5
size: NA
V: TRBV28
length: 16
D: NA
CDR3: CASRGGGGSMAQPQHF
DNA: TGTGCCAGCAGGGGAGGGGGGGGTTCAATGGCTCAGCCCCAGCATTTT

J: TRBJ1-3
size: NA
V: TRBV5-1
length: 16
D: TRBD1
CDR3: CASSWDSRSSGNTIYF
DNA: TGCGCCAGCAGCTGGGACAGTCGGAGCTCTGGAAACACCATATATTTT

J: TRBJ2-1
size: NA
V: TRBV5-4
length: 13
D: NA
CDR3: CASSLVASYEQFF
DNA: TGTGCCAGCAGCTTGGTGGCTAGCTATGAGCAGTTCTTC

J: TRBJ1-3
size: few
V: TRBV19
length: 16
D: TRBD1
CDR3: CASTPPGQLSGNTIYF
DNA: TGTGCCAGTACCCCCCCGGGACAGCTCTCTGGAAACACCATATATTTT

J: TRBJ2-5
size: NA
V: TRBV7-2
length: 12
D: TRBD2
CDR3: CASSYSGETQYF
DNA: TGTGCCAGCAGTTATAGCGGGGAGACCCAGTACTTC

J: TRBJ2-1
size: few
V: TRBV19
length: 15
D: NA
CDR3: CASSLLGQGYNEQFF
DNA: TGTGCCAGTAGCCTCCTGGGGCAGGGGTACAATGAGCAGTTCTTC

J: TRBJ2-7
size: once
V: TRBV6-2/TRBV6-3
length: 14
D: NA
CDR3: CASSLAEGFHEQYF
DNA: TGTGCCAGCAGTTTAGCGGAGGGGTTCCACGAGCAGTACTTC

J: TRBJ2-1
size: NA
V: TRBV6-5
length: 11
D: NA
CDR3: CASTLGAEQFF
DNA: TGTGCCAGCACCCTAGGCGCCGAGCAGTTCTTC

J: TRBJ2-1
size: NA
V: TRBV5-4
length: 13
D: NA
CDR3: CASSFSPLNEQFF
DNA: TGTGCCAGCAGCTTTAGCCCTCTCAATGAGCAGTTCTTC

J: TRBJ2-4
size: NA
V: TRBV24-1
length: 14
D: NA
CDR3: CATSDAGPKNIQYF
DNA: TGTGCCACCAGTGACGCAGGTCCCAAAAACATTCAGTACTTC

J: TRBJ2-1
size: NA
V: TRBV28
length: 16
D: TRBD1
CDR3: CASSLGGQGGYNEQFF
DNA: TGTGCCAGCAGTTTGGGGGGACAGGGCGGATACAATGAGCAGTTCTTC

J: TRBJ1-6
size: NA
V: TRBV28
length: 15
D: NA
CDR3: CASSSTSSYNSPLHF
DNA: TGTGCCAGCAGTTCTACGAGCTCCTATAATTCACCCCTCCACTTT

J: TRBJ2-5
size: NA
V: TRBV20-1
length: 15
D: TRBD2
CDR3: CSASALAGEGETQYF
DNA: TGCAGTGCTAGTGCCCTAGCGGGAGAGGGAGAGACCCAGTACTTC

J: TRBJ2-7
size: NA
V: TRBV5-1
length: 19
D: TRBD2
CDR3: CASSLGPPPLAGGTYEQYF
DNA: TGCGCCAGCAGCCTAGGCCCCCCACCGCTAGCGGGAGGAACCTACGAGCAGTACTTC

J: TRBJ2-7
size: NA
V: TRBV28
length: 13
D: NA
CDR3: CASREGQGYEQYF
DNA: TGTGCCAGCAGGGAGGGGCAGGGCTACGAGCAGTACTTC

J: TRBJ2-1
size: NA
V: TRBV11-3
length: 16
D: TRBD2
CDR3: CASSLEASGGYNEQFF
DNA: TGTGCCAGCAGCTTAGAGGCTAGCGGGGGCTACAATGAGCAGTTCTTC